Listed below are T cell receptor beta chains from one sample, sequenced in a study of identical twins. TCRdb ran MiXCR on the 5' RACE reads and lists one entry per CDR3 protein. This table holds a few hundred thousand distinct CDR3 sequences, roughly an eighth found once. These same records also appear under a second study, on yellow fever vaccine responses in identical twins.

Sample: memory (CD45RO+) T cells sorted from blood. The origin of the receptors is a woman between 18 and 29 years old in good health. Both conserved end residues are part of each CDR3. The D gene is left open where the match is weak. Clone size is given for some rows only: seen once, a few or many times, or a class if the clone is expanded.

>TRBJ2-1|TRBV11-2|TRBD2|.
TGTGCCAGCAGCCGCAGCCTGACTAGCGGGGGGGAGTGGAATGAGCAGTTCTTC
CASSRSLTSGGEWNEQFF
>TRBJ2-7|TRBV12-3/TRBV12-4|.|many
TGTGCCAGCAACTTAAGACCTACCTACGAGCAGTACTTC
CASNLRPTYEQYF
>TRBJ2-7|TRBV2|TRBD1|many
TGTGCCAGCGGGACAGGGGTCTCCTACGAGCAGTACTTC
CASGTGVSYEQYF
>TRBJ2-1|TRBV7-2|.|few
TGTGCCAGCAGCTTAACGTGGCAAAATGAGCAGTTCTTC
CASSLTWQNEQFF
>TRBJ1-2|TRBV10-2|TRBD1|.
TGCGCCAGCAGTATCCGGGACAGACCTAACTATGGCTACACCTTC
CASSIRDRPNYGYTF
>TRBJ2-1|TRBV20-1|TRBD1|few
TGCAGTGCTAGAGACCGGGACAGGGGAAACAATGAGCAGTTCTTC
CSARDRDRGNNEQFF
>TRBJ1-2|TRBV20-1|TRBD1|.
TGCAGTGCTAGTATAACAGGGGGCTCTCTTAATGGCTACACCTTC
CSASITGGSLNGYTF
>TRBJ2-4|TRBV15|.|.
TGTGCCACCAGCAGAGACCGGAACTCGTGGCTAGCCAAAAACATTCAGTACTTC
CATSRDRNSWLAKNIQYF
>TRBJ2-5|TRBV20-1|TRBD1|few
TGCGGAAACTTAGGACAGGTTCATGAGACCCAGTACTTC
CGNLGQVHETQYF
>TRBJ1-5|TRBV20-1|.|.
TGCAGTGCTAGTATTGGACAGATCATTAGCAATCAGCCCCAGCATTTT
CSASIGQIISNQPQHF
>TRBJ2-3|TRBV20-1|.|many
TGCAGTGCTAGCTCCAGCGAGACAGATACGCAGTATTTT
CSASSSETDTQYF
>TRBJ2-1|TRBV11-2|.|.
TGTGCCAGCAGCTCAGTATACAATGAGCAGTTCTTC
CASSSVYNEQFF
>TRBJ2-3|TRBV5-1|.|.
TGCGCCAGCAGCTTGGTAGCCGCTCCAATCACAGATACGCAGTATTTT
CASSLVAAPITDTQYF
>TRBJ2-5|TRBV6-2/TRBV6-3|.|many
TGTGCCAGCAGTTACTCGGGTAGCGGAGCACAAGAGACCCAGTACTTC
CASSYSGSGAQETQYF
>TRBJ2-7|TRBV7-9|TRBD2|few
TGTGCCAGCAGCTTAACGACTAGCGGGTCCTACGAGCAGTACTTC
CASSLTTSGSYEQYF
>TRBJ2-7|TRBV7-6|.|.
TGTGCCAGCAGCTTAGGCTCCGGCAGGGCGGGTCACGAGCAGTACTTC
CASSLGSGRAGHEQYF
>TRBJ1-3|TRBV6-5|.|few
TGTGCCAGCAGTTCAGCCCAAAGCTCTGGAAACACCATATATTTT
CASSSAQSSGNTIYF
>TRBJ2-1|TRBV20-1|.|few
TGCAGTGCTAGTCAGGAGTGGGCAGGGAAGGTCAATGAGCAGTTCTTC
CSASQEWAGKVNEQFF
>TRBJ2-1|TRBV4-2|TRBD2|many
TGTGCCAGCAGCCGACTAGCGGGAGGAGGTGAGCAGTTCTTC
CASSRLAGGGEQFF
>TRBJ2-1|TRBV3-1|.|few
TGTGCCAGCAGCCAAGTCTCTGGCGGGGGCCGGGGTGAGCAGTTCTTC
CASSQVSGGGRGEQFF
>TRBJ1-6|TRBV6-1|.|.
TGTGCCAGCAGTGAAGAGGGGGGTACAGGGTATTCACCCCTCCACTTT
CASSEEGGTGYSPLHF